The sequence of this T cell receptor beta chain was determined in a study of blood T cell repertoires in COVID-19. Across the whole study: Sites in the United States, Italy and Spain provided acute and convalescent COVID-19 samples. Sources were T cells, B-cell-depleted T cells, or PBMCs; the material itself was cDNA or gDNA.

The germline gives CDR1 SGHRS, CDR2 YFSETQ. The V and J ends lost 1 base and 2 bases respectively, with 9 bases between them. The CDR3 totals 14 residues. In the authors' workflow: Amplification with reference gene primers provided the estimates of nucleated cell counts. The protocol was immunoSEQ multiplex PCR, while the TCRdb copy is restricted to in-frame clones and leaves out a portion. Clone size and V and J calls were adopted from that table, with D and trimming inferred from the DNA. Seen here are 270,000 or so clones, around nine tenths observed once, and the top ten hold about 8.8%. This TCR was sampled from a middle-aged man with active or convalescent COVID-19. The sample comprised peripheral blood. The gene calls are TRBV5-1 and TRBJ2-5, with a tentative D call TRBD1 (6 bases). In DNA, the CDR3 is TGCGCCAGCAGCTTGAAACAGGGACAAGAGACCCAGTACTTC. Encoded protein: CASSLKQGQETQYF.